This T cell receptor (beta chain) is from a study of blood T cell repertoires in COVID-19. Background on the study: T cells, B-cell-depleted T cells, or PBMCs supplied cDNA or gDNA.

This CDR3 has 15 residues. V lost 4 bases and J lost 3; bases outside the gene matches: 4. Looked up from germline, CDR1 is SGDLS and CDR2 is YYNGEE. Assay used: immunoSEQ multiplex PCR; TCRdb lists only in-frame clones, some missing. This table has about 78,000 clones, around 86% appearing once. The count of this clone is one. The clonotype was recovered from a man aged 50-59 years with active or convalescent COVID-19. Sequencing input: peripheral blood. This rearrangement joins TRBV9 to TRBJ2-3, with 11 bases aligning to TRBD2. CDR3 DNA sequence: TGTGCCAGCAGCAATAGCGGGGGGGCGACAGATACGCAGTATTTT. The encoded protein is CASSNSGGATDTQYF. The whole variable domain, filled in from reference TRBV9 and TRBJ2-3, reads DSGVTQTPKHLITATGQRVTLRCSPRSGDLSVYWYQQSLDQGLQFLIQYYNGEERAKGNILERFSAQQFPDLHSELNLSSLELGDSALYFCASSNSGGATDTQYFGPGTRLTVL.